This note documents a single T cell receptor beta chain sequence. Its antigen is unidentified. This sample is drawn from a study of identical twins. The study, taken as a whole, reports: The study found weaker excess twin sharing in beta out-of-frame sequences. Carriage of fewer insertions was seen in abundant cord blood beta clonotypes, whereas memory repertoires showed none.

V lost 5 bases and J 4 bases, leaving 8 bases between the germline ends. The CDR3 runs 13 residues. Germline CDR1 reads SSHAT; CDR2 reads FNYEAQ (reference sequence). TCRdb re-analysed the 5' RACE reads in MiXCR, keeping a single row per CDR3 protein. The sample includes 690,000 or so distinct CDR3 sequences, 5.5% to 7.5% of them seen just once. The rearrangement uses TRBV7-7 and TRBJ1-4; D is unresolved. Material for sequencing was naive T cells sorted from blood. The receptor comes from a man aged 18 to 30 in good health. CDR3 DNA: TGTGCCAGCAGCCCCGGATTTAATGAAAAACTGTTTTTT. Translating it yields CASSPGFNEKLFF. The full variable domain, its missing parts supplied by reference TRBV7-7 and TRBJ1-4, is GAGVSQSPRYKVTKRGQDVTLRCDPISSHATLYWYQQALGQGPEFLTYFNYEAQPDKSGLPSDRFSAERPEGSISTLTIQRTEQRDSAMYRCASSPGFNEKLFFGSGTQLSVL.